Listed below are T cell receptor beta chains from one sample, sequenced in a study of cytomegalovirus exposure and HLA in healthy donors. Using immunoSEQ multiplex PCR, the repertoire was profiled, and TCRdb retains in-frame clones only, with some absent. The sample yields under 200,000 clones, roughly 74% seen once. Sequenced sample: PBMCs. These TCRs come from a male donor in good health and CMV-seronegative. The CDR3 runs from the conserved cysteine through the conserved F or W. Each record gives: V gene, CDR3 length, D gene, clone size, J gene, CDR3 DNA, CDR3 protein. The D gene is left open where the match is weak. The listing skips clone size in some rows; elsewhere it reads once, few, many or a size class.

>TRBV9|15|.|.|TRBJ1-3
TGTGCCAGCAGCTCCCAGTACCTCTCTGGAAACACCATATATTTT
CASSSQYLSGNTIYF
>TRBV18|18|TRBD2|few|TRBJ2-1
TGTGCCAGCTCCCCAGGAGGACTAGCGCTAAGCTCCTACAATGAGCAGTTCTTC
CASSPGGLALSSYNEQFF
>TRBV7-2|13|.|.|TRBJ2-7
TGTGCCAGCAGCTTAGATCTTTTTTCCGAGCAGTACTTC
CASSLDLFSEQYF
>TRBV27|15|.|.|TRBJ1-1
TGTGCCAGCAGTTTAGCGCAGGGTTCGGTCACTGAAGCTTTCTTT
CASSLAQGSVTEAFF
>TRBV19|13|.|.|TRBJ1-2
TGTGCCAGTAGTATTACAGTGAACTATGGCTACACCTTC
CASSITVNYGYTF
>TRBV7-8|15|TRBD1|once|TRBJ1-2
TGTGCCAGCAGCTTAGCATGGGACAGCCTTTATGGCTACACCTTC
CASSLAWDSLYGYTF
>TRBV6-6|14|.|.|TRBJ2-1
TGTGCCAGCAGTGCAGACAGCTCCTACAATGAGCAGTTCTTC
CASSADSSYNEQFF
>TRBV30|15|.|once|TRBJ2-7
TGTGCCTGGAGTCGGGTCAGGACAGCATCCTACGAGCAGTACTTC
CAWSRVRTASYEQYF
>TRBV6-6|15|.|.|TRBJ2-2
TGTGCCAGCATCCGGAAGGGGCGGAACACCGGGGAGCTGTTTTTT
CASIRKGRNTGELFF
>TRBV2|14|.|once|TRBJ1-5
TGTGCCAGCAACGGGGTTAATAGCAATCAGCCCCAGCATTTT
CASNGVNSNQPQHF
>TRBV6-5|14|.|.|TRBJ1-5
TGTGCCAGCAGTTTCCGGGAGGGCAATCAGCCCCAGCATTTT
CASSFREGNQPQHF
>TRBV19|16|TRBD2|.|TRBJ2-1
TGTGCCAGTAGTCCTTCGACCGGGACTAGCGGTAATGAGCAGTTCTTC
CASSPSTGTSGNEQFF
>TRBV7-8|13|.|.|TRBJ1-2
TGTGCCAGCAGCGCAGGGTTCGATCATGGCTACACCTTC
CASSAGFDHGYTF
>TRBV27|15|.|few|TRBJ2-7
TGTGCCAGCAGTTGGGGGGGCGCCGGGTTCTACGAGCAGTACTTC
CASSWGGAGFYEQYF
>TRBV19|18|TRBD1|.|TRBJ2-2
TGTGCCAGTAGTATCCCCTATCCAGGGGGCGTGCGATCTGGGGAGCTGTTTTTT
CASSIPYPGGVRSGELFF
>TRBV19|19|TRBD1|.|TRBJ1-5
TGTGCCAGTAGTATAGCCCCTTTCGACAGGGCGGCGGCGGCCCAGCCCCAGCATTTT
CASSIAPFDRAAAAQPQHF
>TRBV5-1|12|.|once|TRBJ1-5
TGCGCCAGCAGCCGGGGCAATCAGCCCCAGCATTTT
CASSRGNQPQHF
>TRBV10-3|16|TRBD2|.|TRBJ2-3
TGTGCCATCAGTCCCGGGACTAGCGGGGTCGCAGATACGCAGTATTTT
CAISPGTSGVADTQYF
>TRBV18|16|.|.|TRBJ2-7
TGTGCCAGCCAAGAAGTACTTGGGCAGGGGGGTTACGAGCAGTACTTC
CASQEVLGQGGYEQYF
>TRBV4-2|13|.|.|TRBJ2-5
TGTGCCAGCAGCGCGAGGGAGGTGGAGACCCAGTACTTC
CASSAREVETQYF
>TRBV9|14|TRBD1|.|TRBJ1-1
TGTGCCAGCGCTATGATAACAGGGGACACTGAAGCTTTCTTT
CASAMITGDTEAFF
>TRBV11-2|15|TRBD1|.|TRBJ1-3
TGTGCCAGCAGCTTAAGAGGTGGACAGGGGAACACCATATATTTT
CASSLRGGQGNTIYF
>TRBV5-5|15|TRBD1|.|TRBJ1-5
TGTGCCAGCAGCTTAGGGACAGGGGTTCCTCAGCCCCAGCATTTT
CASSLGTGVPQPQHF
>TRBV19|16|.|.|TRBJ1-1
TGTGCCAGTAGTGATGGGGGGGGCCAAATGAACACTGAAGCTTTCTTT
CASSDGGGQMNTEAFF
>TRBV2|16|TRBD2|.|TRBJ2-1
TGTGCCAGCAGTGAGGGCGGGGGGGTCTCCTACAATGAGCAGTTCTTC
CASSEGGGVSYNEQFF
>TRBV6-5|15|TRBD1|.|TRBJ2-3
TGTGCCAGCAGCCTACAGGGGGCGCGGACAGATACGCAGTATTTT
CASSLQGARTDTQYF
>TRBV5-4|13|.|.|TRBJ2-5
TGTGCCAGCAGCTTGGGAGTTGAAGAGACCCAGTACTTC
CASSLGVEETQYF
>TRBV4-2|16|TRBD1|.|TRBJ2-7
TGTGCCAGCAGCCAAGAAGCAGGTGACAGGGGAGGCGAGCAGTACTTC
CASSQEAGDRGGEQYF
>TRBV4-1|14|.|few|TRBJ1-5
TGCGCCAGCAGCCTCGTTCAGGCAAATCAGCCCCAGCATTTT
CASSLVQANQPQHF
>TRBV19|13|.|.|TRBJ2-7
TGTGCCAGTACAGGGGCCCGCGACTACGAGCAGTACTTC
CASTGARDYEQYF
>TRBV13|12|.|.|TRBJ1-5
TGTGCCTGCAGCAGGGGAGGGCAGCCCCAGCATTTT
CACSRGGQPQHF